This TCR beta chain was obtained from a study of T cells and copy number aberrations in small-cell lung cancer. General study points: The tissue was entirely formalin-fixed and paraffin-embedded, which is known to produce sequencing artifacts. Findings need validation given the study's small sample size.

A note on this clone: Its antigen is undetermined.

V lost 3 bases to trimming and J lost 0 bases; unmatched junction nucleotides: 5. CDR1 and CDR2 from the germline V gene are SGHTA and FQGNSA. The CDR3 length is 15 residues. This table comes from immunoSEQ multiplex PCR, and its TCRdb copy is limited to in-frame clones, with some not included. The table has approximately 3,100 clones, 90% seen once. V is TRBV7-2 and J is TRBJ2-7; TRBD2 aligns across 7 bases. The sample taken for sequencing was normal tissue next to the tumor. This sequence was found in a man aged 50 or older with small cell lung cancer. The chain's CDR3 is CASSFQTSASYEQYF. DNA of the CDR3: TGTGCCAGCAGCTTCCAAACTAGCGCCTCCTACGAGCAGTACTTC.